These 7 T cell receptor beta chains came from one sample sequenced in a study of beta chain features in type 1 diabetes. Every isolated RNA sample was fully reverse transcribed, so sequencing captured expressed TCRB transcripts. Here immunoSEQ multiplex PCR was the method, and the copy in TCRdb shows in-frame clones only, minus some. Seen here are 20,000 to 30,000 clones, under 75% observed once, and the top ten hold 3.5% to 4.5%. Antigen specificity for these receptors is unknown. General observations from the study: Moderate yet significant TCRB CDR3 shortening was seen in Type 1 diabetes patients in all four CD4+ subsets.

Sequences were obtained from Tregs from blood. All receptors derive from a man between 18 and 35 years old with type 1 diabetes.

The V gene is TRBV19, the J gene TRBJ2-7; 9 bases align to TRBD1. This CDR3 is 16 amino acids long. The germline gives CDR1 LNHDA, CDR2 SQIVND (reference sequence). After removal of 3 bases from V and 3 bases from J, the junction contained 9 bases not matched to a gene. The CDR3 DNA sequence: TGTGCCAGTAGTATTAATTCCGGGACAGGGAACTACGAGCAGTACTTC. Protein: CASSINSGTGNYEQYF.

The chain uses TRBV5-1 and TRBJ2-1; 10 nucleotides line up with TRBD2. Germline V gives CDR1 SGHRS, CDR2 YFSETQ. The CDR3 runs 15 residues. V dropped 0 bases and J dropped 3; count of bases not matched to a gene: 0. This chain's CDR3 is CASSLGLAGYNEQFF. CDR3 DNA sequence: TGCGCCAGCAGCTTGGGACTAGCGGGCTACAATGAGCAGTTCTTC.

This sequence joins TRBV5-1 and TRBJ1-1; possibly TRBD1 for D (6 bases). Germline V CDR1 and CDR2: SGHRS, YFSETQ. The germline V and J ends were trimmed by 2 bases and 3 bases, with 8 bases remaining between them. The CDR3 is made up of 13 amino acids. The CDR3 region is CASSFGGHTEAFF. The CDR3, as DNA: TGCGCCAGCAGCTTCGGGGGGCACACTGAAGCTTTCTTT.

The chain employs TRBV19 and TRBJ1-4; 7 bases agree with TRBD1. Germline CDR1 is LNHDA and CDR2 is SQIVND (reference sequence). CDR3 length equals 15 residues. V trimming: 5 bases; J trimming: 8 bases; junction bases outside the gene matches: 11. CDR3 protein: CASSSTGTAGEKLFF. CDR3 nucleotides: TGTGCCAGTAGTTCCACCGGGACAGCGGGCGAAAAACTGTTTTTT.

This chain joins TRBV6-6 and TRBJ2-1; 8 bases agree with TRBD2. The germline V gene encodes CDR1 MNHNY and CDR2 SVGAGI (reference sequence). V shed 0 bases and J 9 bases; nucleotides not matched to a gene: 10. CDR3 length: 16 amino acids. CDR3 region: CASSYSPGRAAGEQFF. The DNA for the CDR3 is TGTGCCAGCAGTTACTCGCCCGGGAGGGCCGCGGGTGAGCAGTTCTTC.

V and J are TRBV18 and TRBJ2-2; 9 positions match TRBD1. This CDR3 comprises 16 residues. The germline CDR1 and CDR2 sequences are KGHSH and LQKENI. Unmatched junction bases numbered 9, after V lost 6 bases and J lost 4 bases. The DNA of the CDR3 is TGTGCCAGCTCCGGAACAGGGGGCCTTACCACCGGGGAGCTGTTTTTT. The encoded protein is CASSGTGGLTTGELFF. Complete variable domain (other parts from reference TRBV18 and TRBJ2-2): NAGVMQNPRHLVRRRGQEARLRCSPMKGHSHVYWYRQLPEEGLKFMVYLQKENIIDESGMPKERFSAEFPKEGPSILRIQQVVRGDSAAYFCASSGTGGLTTGELFFGEGSRLTVL.

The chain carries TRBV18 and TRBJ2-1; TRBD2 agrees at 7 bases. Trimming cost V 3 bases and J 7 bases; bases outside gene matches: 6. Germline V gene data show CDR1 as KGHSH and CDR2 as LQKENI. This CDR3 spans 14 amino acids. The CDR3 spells CASSPLSGVNEQFF. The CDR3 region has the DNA TGTGCCAGCTCACCTCTGAGCGGGGTTAATGAGCAGTTCTTC.